The clone carrying this TCR beta chain was counted between two and nine times. This CDR3 is 11 amino acids long. Per the germline V gene, CDR1 is SGHDT and CDR2 is YYEEEE. Trimming cost V 5 bases and J 9 bases, with 9 bases left between them. The sample belongs to a study of T-cell reconstitution after alpha-beta-depleted transplantation in children. During its preparation, the TCRbeta library received unique molecular identifiers. One entry per CDR3 protein, called by TCRdb with MiXCR from the PCR reads. The table includes around 400,000 distinct CDR3 sequences, around 21% detected once. The TCR sequence derives from a human donor who donated a stem cell graft to a child with acute myeloid leukemia. This chain links TRBV5-6 with TRBJ2-1; no definite D call. This specimen consisted of PBMCs from the stem cell graft donor, obtained from the stem cell graft. CDR3 loop: CASSALGEQFF. Written as DNA, the CDR3 is TGTGCCAGCAGTGCCCTAGGTGAGCAGTTCTTC.